One and the same sample provided the 17 T cell receptor beta chains below, sequenced in a study of blood T cell repertoires in COVID-19. Sequencing used immunoSEQ multiplex PCR; TCRdb keeps in-frame clones, though not all of them. The repertoire holds about 220,000 clones, 80% to 90% seen once, with approximately 5.1% in the top ten. The sample was peripheral blood. Receptors originate from a woman aged 60-75 years who had recovered from COVID-19.

The chain uses TRBV7-9 and TRBJ2-5, with D perhaps matching TRBD1 (6 bases). Trimming cost V 5 bases and J 9 bases, with 34 bases left between them. The germline gives CDR1 SEHNR, CDR2 FQNEAQ (reference sequence). This CDR3 region has 19 residues. The CDR3 sequence is CASSPRGVVKPLRGGAQYF. CDR3 nucleotides: TGTGCCAGCAGCCCCCGTGGAGTAGTAAAACCCCTCAGAGGGGGAGCCCAGTACTTC.

This sequence joins TRBV30 and TRBJ1-5; 8 bases are a match to TRBD1. CDR3 length: 13 amino acids. Trimming removed 0 bases from V and 5 bases from J; junction bases left unmatched: 0. CDR1 GTSNPN and CDR2 SVGIG come from the germline V gene (reference sequence). CDR3 in DNA: TGTGCCTGGAGTGTGACAGGGGATCAGCCCCAGCATTTT. It yields the protein CAWSVTGDQPQHF.

Only one count was recorded for this clone. The chain employs TRBV14 and TRBJ2-7; D may be TRBD2 (6 bases). CDR3 length: 15 residues. Between the trimmed V and J ends, which lost 4 bases and 4 bases, there was a span of 17 bases. The germline gives CDR1 SGHDN, CDR2 FVKESK. The CDR3 nucleotides read TGTGCCAGCAGCCCACGACTAGTAAATACGTACGAGCAGTACTTC. Its translation is CASSPRLVNTYEQYF.

Points on this clone: Other DNA sequences in the sample encode the same CDR3. The V gene is TRBV5-1, the J gene TRBJ2-2; D is uncertain. The CDR3 is 14 amino acids. V was shortened by 0 bases and J by 1 base, with 4 bases between the two germline ends. The germline gives CDR1 SGHRS, CDR2 YFSETQ. CDR3 sequence: CASSLDRNTGELFF. The CDR3 nucleotides are TGCGCCAGCAGCTTGGACAGGAACACCGGGGAGCTGTTTTTT. Looking up the rest from reference TRBV5-1 and TRBJ2-2 gives the full variable domain: KAGVTQTPRYLIKTRGQQVTLSCSPISGHRSVSWYQQTPGQGLQFLFEYFSETQRNKGNFPGRFSGRQFSNSRSEMNVSTLELGDSALYLCASSLDRNTGELFFGEGSRLTVL.

V gene TRBV29-1 combines with J gene TRBJ1-1; 9 nucleotides line up with TRBD1. V lost 7 bases to trimming and J lost 6 bases; unmatched junction nucleotides: 9. The CDR3 runs 13 residues. In germline, CDR1 is SQVTM, CDR2 ANQGSEA. This CDR3 is CSATGQGNAEAFF. The DNA of the CDR3 is TGCAGCGCCACGGGACAGGGAAACGCTGAAGCTTTCTTT. Using reference TRBV29-1 and TRBJ1-1 for the parts outside the CDR3, the full variable domain is SAVISQKPSRDICQRGTSLTIQCQVDSQVTMMFWYRQQPGQSLTLIATANQGSEATYESGFVIDKFPISRPNLTFSTLTVSNMSPEDSSIYLCSATGQGNAEAFFGQGTRLTVV.

The genes are TRBV6-6 and TRBJ2-7; the D is unclear. Per germline, CDR1 MNHNY and CDR2 SVGAGI (reference sequence). The CDR3 sequence is 13 residues long. With 2 bases removed from V and 2 bases from J, the gap between germline ends came to 7 bases. The CDR3 region is CASSYLAAYEQYF. In nucleotides, the CDR3 is TGTGCCAGCAGTTACCTGGCAGCCTACGAGCAGTACTTC.

This sequence joins TRBV19 and TRBJ1-2, with TRBD1 as a possible D gene (5 bases). V was cut by 4 bases and J by 0 bases, with 12 bases left in between. Germline V lookup: CDR1 LNHDA, CDR2 SQIVND (reference sequence). The CDR3 length is 15 residues. CDR3: CASSKRQKSNYGYTF. In DNA form, the CDR3 reads TGTGCCAGTAGTAAAAGACAGAAGTCTAACTATGGCTACACCTTC.

This rearrangement joins TRBV9 to TRBJ1-2, with TRBD1 identical over 9 bases. This CDR3 has 15 residues. With 4 bases clipped from V and 3 bases from J, the junction kept 7 bases outside the gene matches. Germline CDR1 and CDR2: SGDLS and YYNGEE. CDR3 protein: CASSFRDREDYGYTF. The CDR3 nucleotides read TGTGCCAGCAGCTTTAGGGACAGGGAAGACTATGGCTACACCTTC.

This clone showed up just a few times. Other DNA sequences in the same sample also yield this CDR3. V is TRBV6-5 and J is TRBJ1-2; a weak D match, TRBD1 (5 bases). V was clipped by 0 bases and J by 4 bases, with 12 bases between them. The CDR3 runs 15 residues. CDR1 is MNHEY, CDR2 SVGAGI, per germline. This CDR3 reads CASSYSSGGIYGYTF. The CDR3 region has the DNA TGTGCCAGCAGTTACTCGTCCGGGGGGATCTATGGCTACACCTTC.

This clone showed up just a few times. The rearrangement links TRBV15 to TRBJ2-7, with D possibly being TRBD2 (6 bases). The ends were cut back, 0 bases at V and 2 bases at J, with 14 bases in the middle. The CDR3 runs to 16 residues. Germline CDR1 reads LNHNV; CDR2 reads YYDKDF (reference sequence). CDR3 protein: CATSRDLDGRPYEQYF. DNA of the CDR3: TGTGCCACCAGCAGAGATTTAGACGGGAGACCCTACGAGCAGTACTTC.

This clone appeared once. The V and J genes are TRBV3-1 (or the pseudogene TRBV3-2) and TRBJ2-1, with unresolved D. The germline V gene encodes CDR1 LGHDT and CDR2 YNNKEL (reference sequence). Trimming took off 2 bases at V and 3 bases at J, with 11 bases between the two ends. The CDR3 is made up of 15 amino acids. The CDR3 reads CASSQSDTHYNEQFF. The CDR3 nucleotides read TGTGCCAGCAGCCAATCCGACACTCACTACAATGAGCAGTTCTTC.

The chain combines TRBV7-2 with TRBJ2-7, with D unresolved. Trimming cost V 4 bases and J 2 bases, with 9 bases left between them. The CDR3 consists of 13 residues. Per the germline V gene, CDR1 is SGHTA and CDR2 is FQGNSA. The CDR3 reads CASSYDWTYEQYF. The CDR3 coding sequence is TGTGCCAGCAGCTACGACTGGACCTACGAGCAGTACTTC.

This rearrangement joins TRBV4-1 to TRBJ1-5; the match to TRBD1 covers 7 bases. V was clipped by 0 bases and J by 6 bases; unmatched bases: 5. Germline V lookup: CDR1 MGHRA, CDR2 YSYEKL. This CDR3 spans 15 amino acids. In DNA form, the CDR3 reads TGCGCCAGCAGCCAAGAAACAGGGGACGGTCAGCCCCAGCATTTT. Amino acid sequence: CASSQETGDGQPQHF.

V is TRBV7-8 and J is TRBJ1-1; tentatively, D is TRBD1 (6 bases). V gave up 0 bases and J gave up 0 bases, with 23 bases separating them. Germline CDR1 SGHVS, CDR2 FQNEAQ. The length of the CDR3 is 20 residues. The CDR3 DNA sequence: TGTGCCAGCAGCTTAGCGCACATTGAGGACAGCGCTTCTATGAACACTGAAGCTTTCTTT. Its translation is CASSLAHIEDSASMNTEAFF.

This sequence joins TRBV12-3 or TRBV12-4 and TRBJ2-5; no definite D call. This CDR3 is 13 amino acids long. V shed 1 base and J shed 5 bases, with 8 bases lying between them. For the CDR3, the DNA is TGTGCCAGCAGTTTAGTCCTACGGGAGACCCAGTACTTC. This translates into CASSLVLRETQYF.

The gene calls are TRBV5-1 and TRBJ1-1; TRBD1 matches 8 bases. Per germline, CDR1 SGHRS and CDR2 YFSETQ. The CDR3 extends over 13 amino acids. The V gene end was trimmed by 9 bases and the J gene end by 6 bases; junction bases not matched to a gene: 10. Here the CDR3 reads CATPCRGPAEAFF. The CDR3 DNA sequence: TGCGCCACTCCATGCAGGGGGCCAGCTGAAGCTTTCTTT.

The sample holds one count of this clone. V and J are TRBV14 and TRBJ2-3; 8 nucleotides line up with TRBD2. The CDR3 runs to 14 residues. CDR1 and CDR2 from the germline V gene are SGHDN and FVKESK. V was pared by 1 base and J by 5 bases, with 2 bases of the junction left unmatched. The CDR3: CASSQGLAGDTQYF. As DNA, the CDR3 is TGTGCCAGCAGCCAAGGTCTAGCGGGAGATACGCAGTATTTT. Combining the CDR3 with reference TRBV14 and TRBJ2-3 gives the whole variable domain EAGVTQFPSHSVIEKGQTVTLRCDPISGHDNLYWYRRVMGKEIKFLLHFVKESKQDESGMPNNRFLAERTGGTYSTLKVQPAELEDSGVYFCASSQGLAGDTQYFGPGTRLTVL.